The T cell receptor beta chain described here comes from a study of blood T cells in healthy people across ages (dated by TCRdb to about 2015). For context, the study as a whole: In model experiments, template switching captured roughly one uniquely barcoded TCR beta cDNA molecule for every two T cells. To avoid experimental bias, donors of different ages were spread randomly across the sequencing lanes. Using deep sequencing normalized with unique cDNA molecular identifiers, the study measured how TCR beta repertoire diversity changes with age. Donors were grouped into four age groups: young (average 16 years), middle-aged (39), aged (about 59) and long-lived (about 89). The study analyzed two additional independent replicas of 1 million unique cDNA reads from the same blood draw for two donors, one aged 18 to 30 and one aged 80 or older.

Study-wide conclusions, independent of this receptor: The long-lived group showed more naive CD4+ T cells, fewer expanded clones and increased TCR diversity than the aged group, suggesting age selection. Estimates of total diversity based on one million sequenced T cells were regarded as lower bounds and as underestimates. The percentage of naive T cells measured by flow cytometry correlated strongly with observed TCR beta diversity. Because the CMV infection status of the donors was unknown, age-related changes in expanded clonotypes may potentially have been confounded. As age increased, observed TCR beta diversity per million T cells dropped in a roughly linear way, and a significant reduction was already evident by age approximately 40. Conclusive comparison of naive and antigen-experienced compartments was prevented by the profiling of bulk unsorted PBMCs.

This clonotype was seen more than once but under ten times. What antigen it recognizes has not been identified. No quality values exist for individual bases; no much larger clone is one base distant. The donors were roughly 40 Caucasian individuals from Russia, aged 6 to 90 years, who were systemically healthy. Each donor gave approximately 10 milliliters of peripheral blood, collected into EDTA-treated Vacutainer tubes. Ficoll-Paque density-gradient centrifugation was used to isolate PBMCs, with at least 6 million per sample. Total RNA was extracted from PBMCs with Trizol reagent, with at least 6 micrograms obtained per sample. The percentages of naive CD45RAhigh/CD27high T cells were determined by flow cytometry on a PBMC aliquot from every donor. Via the germline V gene, CDR1 is MGHRA and CDR2 YSYEKL. V and J lose 0 bases and 0 bases, and a span of 12 bases separates them. The CDR3, cysteine through phenylalanine, is 18 amino acids long. CDR3 DNA only is kept here, 54 bases in frame from base 1.

Receptor amplification or capture employed 5' RACE. TCRdb records Illumina HiSeq 2500 as the sequencer. The second PCR ran for about 6 to 11 cycles and used a J-beta primer mix along with a sample-barcoded 5' primer. A template-switch 5' adaptor carrying 12 random nucleotides introduced a unique molecular identifier onto each TCR beta cDNA molecule. At least 2.5 million CDR3-containing paired-end reads were obtained from each sample. All of the RNA was converted into first-strand cDNA using the Mint cDNA synthesis kit, with a TRBC-specific oligonucleotide serving as the primer. Following uracil-DNA glycosylase treatment, a first 18-cycle PCR with universal primers M1SS and BC2_uni_R was performed on all cDNA. The published analysis was carried out like this. For normalization, 1 million high-quality reads, each with a distinct molecular identifier, were randomly selected from each sample. Instead of being binned into consensus sequences, reads with shared molecular identifiers were discarded. MiTCR, with a Q25 quality threshold and the strictest error-elimination algorithm, was used for CDR3 identification, clonotype clustering and error correction. A nonparametric unseen species model with Euler transformation was used to estimate lower-bound total TCR beta diversity. TCRdb applied fastp at Q25 and MiXCR to the public reads, then kept only in-frame beta chains. Each entry is one CDR3 protein sequence, shown with its most common DNA and genes. The V and J calls shown here were made by TCRdb, not taken from the authors' results. Recorded for this sample are 1.5 million to 2 million distinct CDR3 sequences; around 35% of them occurred a single time. Of the sample, about 10% is held by the ten largest clones.

This receptor was taken from a woman in her thirties in good health. The sequenced material came from blood. The rearrangement combines TRBV4-1 with TRBJ2-6; the D segment cannot be called with confidence. In nucleotide form, the sequence is TGCGCCAGCAGCCAAGAAACCAGAAAATACTCTGGGGCCAACGTCCTGACTTTC. Its translation reads: CASSQETRKYSGANVLTF.